This is a list of T cell receptor beta chains from one sample in a study of control samples from healthy donors and cancer patients. Clones were sequenced by immunoSEQ multiplex PCR, and TCRdb holds only the in-frame ones, with some missing. The repertoire has around 95,000 clones, more than 85% of them found once; the top ten carry 18%. Sequenced sample: blood. The receptor source for this set is a woman between 45 and 60 years old in good health. CDR3s include the opening cysteine and the closing phenylalanine or tryptophan. Fields, in order: V gene, J gene, D gene, clone size, CDR3 length, CDR3 DNA, CDR3 protein. A D gene is named only where the DNA matches it firmly. Clone size is shown for a subset of rows, as once, few, many or a class of expanded clone.

TRBV3-1/TRBV3-2	TRBJ2-3	-	-	15	TGTGCCAGCAGCCAAGCATTCGAGAACCGAAGGGAGCAGTATTTT	CASSQAFENRREQYF
TRBV11-2	TRBJ2-2	TRBD1	-	16	TGTGCCAGCAGCTCAATAAAGGGGGCACCGACCGGGGAGCTGTTTTTT	CASSSIKGAPTGELFF
TRBV24-1	TRBJ1-1	TRBD1	-	15	TGTGCCACCAGTGACCCACAGGGGTCGGACACTGAAGCTTTCTTT	CATSDPQGSDTEAFF
TRBV19	TRBJ1-1	-	-	11	TGTGCCAGTAGAGGGAGAACTGAAGCTTTCTTT	CASRGRTEAFF
TRBV3-1/TRBV3-2	TRBJ2-3	TRBD2	-	16	TGTGCCAGCAGCCAAATGTTAGGGACTACCACAGATACGCAGTATTTT	CASSQMLGTTTDTQYF
TRBV2	TRBJ1-2	-	-	15	TGTGCCAGCCTCTCGACCTCGTCCGGGGTCCGGGGCTACACCTTC	CASLSTSSGVRGYTF
TRBV30	TRBJ1-5	-	-	13	TGTGCCTGGGAGACACAGAGCAATCAGCCCCAGCATTTT	CAWETQSNQPQHF
TRBV4-3	TRBJ1-2	TRBD1	-	15	TGCGCCAGCAGCCACAGACAGGGGGTGGACTATGGCTACACCTTC	CASSHRQGVDYGYTF
TRBV12-5	TRBJ2-3	TRBD1	-	14	TGTGCTAGTGGCAACAGGGGGATCGCAGATACGCAGTATTTT	CASGNRGIADTQYF
TRBV6-5	TRBJ2-5	-	once	14	TGTGCCAGCAGTTACGTAGGGCCAGGGCAGACCCAGTACTTC	CASSYVGPGQTQYF
TRBV9	TRBJ1-2	-	-	15	TGTGCCAGCAGGATGGGTGGCCAGGGCCTTTATGGCTACACCTTC	CASRMGGQGLYGYTF
TRBV2	TRBJ2-2	TRBD2	-	18	TGTGCCAGCAGACAACTCACGACTAGCGGGGGGAACACCGGGGAGCTGTTTTTT	CASRQLTTSGGNTGELFF
TRBV2	TRBJ2-5	-	-	13	TGTGCCAGCAGTGTCATCGGGGAAGAGACCCAGTACTTC	CASSVIGEETQYF
TRBV5-6	TRBJ1-1	-	-	15	TGTGCCAGCAGCTTCAGGTCCCCGGATCCCACTGAAGCTTTCTTT	CASSFRSPDPTEAFF
TRBV12-3/TRBV12-4	TRBJ1-5	-	-	12	TGTGCCACGCAGGGTGGAAATCAGCCCCAGCATTTT	CATQGGNQPQHF
TRBV29-1	TRBJ2-2	-	once	13	TGCAGCGCCACACCCGGTAACACCGGGGAGCTGTTTTTT	CSATPGNTGELFF
TRBV5-1	TRBJ1-5	-	-	13	TGCGCCAGCAGCTTCGGTGGGGATCAGCCCCAGCATTTT	CASSFGGDQPQHF
TRBV27	TRBJ2-6	TRBD2	few	15	TGTGCCAGCAGATCGAGCGGGACTGGGGCCAACGTCCTGACTTTC	CASRSSGTGANVLTF
TRBV9	TRBJ1-1	-	once	11	TGTGCCAGCGGGGAAATGACTGAAGCTTTCTTT	CASGEMTEAFF
TRBV30	TRBJ1-1	TRBD1	-	14	TGTGCCTGGAGTCGGGACAGAATGAGCACTGAAGCTTTCTTT	CAWSRDRMSTEAFF
TRBV29-1	TRBJ2-1	-	-	14	TGCAGCGTTGTTGGGGCGGGACAGTTAAATGAGCAGTTCTTC	CSVVGAGQLNEQFF
TRBV6-6	TRBJ1-5	-	few	11	TGTGCCAGCAAGGGCCCCCGGGCCCAGCATTTT	CASKGPRAQHF
TRBV4-1	TRBJ2-2	-	-	18	TGCGCCAGCAGCCAAGGTTCCTGGCAGACTTTAGCGGCCGGGGAGCTGTTTTTT	CASSQGSWQTLAAGELFF
TRBV15	TRBJ2-4	-	-	12	TGTGCCACCAGCAGAGTAGGAGACATTCAGTACTTC	CATSRVGDIQYF
TRBV7-3	TRBJ2-1	TRBD2	-	14	TGTGCCAGCAGCTTTCTAGCGGGAGACAATGAGCAGTTCTTC	CASSFLAGDNEQFF
TRBV4-3	TRBJ2-3	-	once	14	TGCGCCAGCAGCCAAGAAGGGAAGCGAAATACGCAGTATTTT	CASSQEGKRNTQYF
TRBV7-2	TRBJ2-3	TRBD1	-	15	TGTGCCAGCAGCTCACCAGACAGGGGTACAGATACGCAGTATTTT	CASSSPDRGTDTQYF